The rows below give T cell receptor beta chains drawn from one sample of a study of cytotoxic CD8 clonotypes in ibrutinib-treated CLL. The data were produced by immunoSEQ multiplex PCR, yet TCRdb's version contains in-frame clones alone and is incomplete. Altogether over 150,000 clones are present, roughly 77% being singletons, with the ten largest covering roughly 2%. The material was PBMCs, obtained after 12 months of ibrutinib treatment. The receptors shown here come from a human donor with chronic lymphocytic leukemia. Each CDR3 is given with its conserved first and last residue. Fields, in order: clone size, D gene, J gene, V gene, CDR3 protein, CDR3 DNA. The D gene is left open where the match is weak. The size field is filled for only some rows; it gives once, few, many or a size class.

. | TRBD2 | TRBJ2-1 | TRBV11-3 | CASSLDGREHEQFF | TGTGCCAGCAGCTTAGATGGGCGGGAGCATGAGCAGTTCTTC
. | . | TRBJ1-2 | TRBV27 | CASSAGSWDGYTF | TGTGCCAGCAGCGCCGGGTCCTGGGATGGCTACACCTTC
. | TRBD1 | TRBJ1-2 | TRBV28 | CASSFPGQGIGWAYGYTF | TGTGCCAGCAGTTTTCCTGGACAGGGCATCGGGTGGGCCTATGGCTACACCTTC
. | . | TRBJ1-5 | TRBV11-2 | CASSLDSNQPQHF | TGTGCCAGCAGCTTAGATAGCAATCAGCCCCAGCATTTT
. | TRBD1 | TRBJ2-6 | TRBV28 | CASRATGTGGSGANVLTF | TGTGCCAGCAGAGCTACCGGGACAGGGGGCTCTGGGGCCAACGTCCTGACTTTC
. | . | TRBJ1-5 | TRBV6-1 | CASSGIYSNQPQHF | TGTGCCAGCAGTGGCATCTATAGCAATCAGCCCCAGCATTTT
once | . | TRBJ2-1 | TRBV2 | CASTISQVNEQFF | TGTGCCAGCACCATTTCACAAGTCAATGAGCAGTTCTTC
. | . | TRBJ1-4 | TRBV5-4 | CASSLAYNEKLFF | TGTGCCAGCAGCTTGGCGTATAATGAAAAACTGTTTTTT
few | . | TRBJ1-3 | TRBV4-1 | CASSQTSSGNTIYF | TGCGCCAGCAGCCAAACTAGCTCTGGAAACACCATATATTTT
. | TRBD1 | TRBJ1-5 | TRBV11-3 | CASSLGQGARGNQPQHF | TGTGCCAGCAGCTTGGGACAGGGGGCGCGTGGCAATCAGCCCCAGCATTTT
. | . | TRBJ2-5 | TRBV6-1 | CASVSPPAQETQYF | TGTGCCAGCGTGTCGCCCCCCGCACAAGAGACCCAGTACTTC
. | TRBD2 | TRBJ2-1 | TRBV15 | CATSRVMARTSGKDYNEQFF | TGTGCCACCAGCAGAGTGATGGCTAGGACTAGCGGGAAGGACTACAATGAGCAGTTCTTC
. | . | TRBJ2-3 | TRBV7-2 | CASSTPPGRYTDTQYF | TGTGCCAGCAGCACCCCCCCCGGAAGATACACAGATACGCAGTATTTT
. | . | TRBJ1-2 | TRBV28 | CATTTAGRYGYTF | TGTGCCACCACGACAGCGGGGCGCTATGGCTACACCTTC
. | . | TRBJ1-1 | TRBV28 | CASSLGQRNTEAFF | TGTGCCAGCAGTTTAGGCCAACGGAACACTGAAGCTTTCTTT
. | . | TRBJ2-7 | TRBV28 | CASSSRGPTYEQYF | TGTGCCAGCAGTTCCAGGGGCCCGACCTACGAGCAGTACTTC
. | . | TRBJ2-1 | TRBV28 | CASNSLGVDAQVPFF | TGTGCCAGCAACAGTTTGGGAGTGGACGCACAGGTCCCGTTCTTC
. | TRBD2 | TRBJ2-2 | TRBV6-6 | CASSYGTKVTGELFF | TGTGCCAGCAGTTACGGGACTAAGGTCACCGGGGAGCTGTTTTTT